These T cell receptor beta chains were read from a single sample in a study of memory CD4+ T cells and cytomegalovirus serostatus. The data were produced by immunoSEQ multiplex PCR, yet TCRdb's version contains in-frame clones alone and is incomplete. The sample contains 38,000 or so clones, more than 75% of which appear only once. Sequences were obtained from memory CD4+ T cells from blood. The receptors derive from an adult in good health and CMV-seronegative. Both conserved end residues are part of each CDR3. The D gene is left open where the match is weak. Clone size is stated in some rows and not others, as once, few, many or a class when expanded.

TRBJ1-2	15	-	TRBV6-1	-	CASTRPGSPSWGYTF	TGTGCCAGCACCCGACCGGGGAGTCCTTCGTGGGGCTACACCTTC
TRBJ2-7	13	-	TRBV7-8	-	CASSLGGGHEQYF	TGTGCCAGCAGCTTGGGGGGAGGTCACGAGCAGTACTTC
TRBJ2-5	14	-	TRBV5-4	few	CASSLARGRETQYF	TGTGCCAGCAGCTTGGCGCGGGGGCGAGAGACCCAGTACTTC
TRBJ2-6	13	-	TRBV6-1	-	CASSDSGANVLTF	TGTGCCAGCAGTGACTCTGGGGCCAACGTCCTGACTTTC
TRBJ2-7	16	-	TRBV14	-	CASSQEPSRDFYEQYF	TGTGCCAGCAGCCAAGAACCCTCCCGGGATTTCTACGAGCAGTACTTC
TRBJ2-1	15	TRBD1	TRBV7-9	-	CASSFRQGGTEEQFF	TGTGCCAGCAGCTTTCGACAGGGGGGGACAGAAGAGCAGTTCTTC
TRBJ2-3	13	-	TRBV2	-	CASSAESTDTQYF	TGTGCCAGCAGCGCCGAATCCACAGATACGCAGTATTTT
TRBJ2-7	15	TRBD1	TRBV4-1	-	CASSRDRAGNYEQYF	TGCGCCAGCAGCCGCGACAGGGCTGGTAACTACGAGCAGTACTTC
TRBJ1-2	14	TRBD1	TRBV19	-	CASIGTDRGYGYTF	TGTGCCAGCATTGGGACAGATCGGGGCTATGGCTACACCTTC
TRBJ1-2	14	-	TRBV6-1	-	CASSEWGTYNGYTF	TGTGCCAGCAGTGAATGGGGGACTTATAATGGCTACACCTTC
TRBJ2-7	14	TRBD2	TRBV6-6	-	CASSWGGDSYEQYF	TGTGCCAGCAGTTGGGGGGGGGACTCCTACGAGCAGTACTTC
TRBJ2-1	15	TRBD2	TRBV2	-	CASSVERGGYNEQFF	TGTGCCAGCAGTGTGGAGCGGGGGGGGTACAATGAGCAGTTCTTC
TRBJ2-1	14	TRBD2	TRBV6-5	-	CASSSGTRDNEQFF	TGTGCCAGCAGTTCTGGGACTAGAGACAATGAGCAGTTCTTC
TRBJ1-5	12	-	TRBV7-2	-	CASSFSNQPQHF	TGTGCCAGCAGCTTCTCGAATCAGCCCCAGCATTTT
TRBJ2-1	17	TRBD2	TRBV11-2	-	CASSLGDIAGGILEQFF	TGTGCCAGCAGCTTAGGCGATATAGCGGGGGGGATCCTTGAGCAGTTCTTC
TRBJ1-1	13	-	TRBV30	few	CAWTGNGNTEAFF	TGTGCCTGGACAGGGAACGGGAACACTGAAGCTTTCTTT
TRBJ2-7	14	TRBD1	TRBV7-3	-	CASSPTGQGYEQYF	TGTGCCAGCAGCCCAACGGGACAGGGGTACGAGCAGTACTTC
TRBJ2-7	15	TRBD1	TRBV9	-	CASSVGQGAEREQYF	TGTGCCAGCAGCGTAGGGCAGGGGGCAGAGAGGGAGCAGTACTTC
TRBJ2-7	15	TRBD1	TRBV18	-	CASSPLGQGLREQYF	TGTGCCAGCTCACCACTGGGACAGGGGCTTCGCGAGCAGTACTTC
TRBJ1-4	14	-	TRBV19	few	CASTRLQGHEKLFF	TGTGCCAGCACGCGGTTGCAGGGGCATGAAAAACTGTTTTTT
TRBJ2-1	14	-	TRBV5-1	-	CASSFLTGEGEQFF	TGCGCCAGCAGCTTTTTGACGGGAGAAGGTGAGCAGTTCTTC
TRBJ2-3	15	-	TRBV7-2	-	CASSLGGAWTDTQYF	TGTGCCAGCAGCTTAGGGGGGGCCTGGACAGATACGCAGTATTTT
TRBJ2-6	13	-	TRBV7-2	-	CASSSGGANVLTF	TGTGCCAGCAGCTCCGGGGGGGCCAACGTCCTGACTTTC
TRBJ1-1	14	-	TRBV27	-	CASSLLGQKIEAFF	TGTGCCAGCAGTTTGCTCGGACAGAAAATTGAAGCTTTCTTT
TRBJ1-2	15	-	TRBV5-4	-	CASSLGQWANYGYTF	TGTGCCAGCAGCTTGGGACAGTGGGCTAACTATGGCTACACCTTC
TRBJ2-5	13	-	TRBV4-1	-	CASSATGPETQYF	TGCGCCAGCAGCGCAACAGGGCCGGAGACCCAGTACTTC
TRBJ2-3	16	-	TRBV9	-	CASSVGGDSGTDTQYF	TGTGCCAGCAGCGTAGGGGGGGACTCCGGCACAGATACGCAGTATTTT
TRBJ2-7	14	TRBD1	TRBV7-6	-	CASTSGGSSYEQYF	TGTGCCAGCACCTCAGGGGGCAGCTCCTACGAGCAGTACTTC
TRBJ1-5	21	-	TRBV2	-	CASSEALGRGGTTSSNQPQHF	TGTGCCAGCAGTGAAGCGCTTGGCAGGGGAGGTACTACATCTAGCAATCAGCCCCAGCATTTT